A selection of T cell receptor beta chains follows, all from one sample in a study of shared clonotypes between healthy human individuals. The protocol was immunoSEQ multiplex PCR, while the TCRdb copy is restricted to in-frame clones and leaves out a portion. This sample has some 1 million clones, with approximately 68% found just once. The sequencing input was memory CD4+ T cells sorted from blood. The receptors were gathered from a man younger than 35 in good health. Both conserved end residues are part of each CDR3. A D gene is named only where the DNA matches it firmly. Part of the rows lack a size; the others show once, few, many or a class for expanded clones.

.,few,TRBV29-1,TRBJ2-3,CSVSLLEKVTDTQYF,TGCAGCGTTTCGTTGCTGGAGAAGGTCACAGATACGCAGTATTTT
.,once,TRBV4-1,TRBJ2-1,CASSQDLDRLTYNEQFF,TGCGCCAGCAGCCAAGATCTTGACAGGTTGACCTACAATGAGCAGTTCTTC
.,.,TRBV11-3,TRBJ2-5,CASSRQGGETQYF,TGTGCCAGCAGCCGCCAGGGGGGAGAGACCCAGTACTTC
TRBD1,.,TRBV2,TRBJ1-4,CASRGTGGLYEKLFF,TGTGCCAGCAGGGGGACAGGGGGACTGTATGAAAAACTGTTTTTT
.,.,TRBV7-2,TRBJ2-3,CASSPGAVKLTLPDTQYF,TGTGCCAGCAGCCCCGGGGCAGTCAAGCTCACCCTCCCAGATACGCAGTATTTT
.,.,TRBV28,TRBJ1-6,CASKDDYNSPLHF,TGTGCCAGCAAGGACGATTATAATTCACCCCTCCACTTT
.,.,TRBV5-6,TRBJ1-4,CASSLDRRGNPNEKLFF,TGTGCCAGCAGCTTAGACCGCCGGGGGAATCCTAATGAAAAACTGTTTTTT
TRBD1,.,TRBV2,TRBJ2-5,CASSRDRAQETQYF,TGTGCCAGCAGTAGGGACAGAGCCCAAGAGACCCAGTACTTC
TRBD1,few,TRBV5-1,TRBJ2-3,CASSTGQVNTDTQYF,TGCGCCAGCAGCACGGGACAGGTGAACACAGATACGCAGTATTTT
.,.,TRBV6-5,TRBJ2-7,CASSQGWYYEQYF,TGTGCCAGCAGTCAAGGTTGGTACTACGAGCAGTACTTC
.,.,TRBV5-1,TRBJ2-3,CASSLSSSGTGTDTQYF,TGCGCCAGCAGCTTGTCGTCTAGCGGGACAGGGACGGATACGCAGTATTTT
.,.,TRBV5-1,TRBJ2-2,CASSSQGAGELFF,TGCGCCAGCAGCTCTCAGGGTGCCGGGGAGCTGTTTTTT
TRBD2,.,TRBV2,TRBJ2-5,CASRTSGGETQYF,TGTGCCAGCAGGACTAGCGGGGGAGAGACCCAGTACTTC
.,.,TRBV11-2,TRBJ1-2,CASSLGDTNYGYTF,TGTGCCAGCAGCTTAGGGGACACTAACTATGGCTACACCTTC
.,.,TRBV6-5,TRBJ1-5,CASSYSRTDSNQPQHF,TGTGCCAGCAGTTACTCGCGGACAGATAGCAATCAGCCCCAGCATTTT
TRBD2,few,TRBV10-3,TRBJ2-7,CAISIQAGAYEQYF,TGTGCCATCAGTATTCAAGCGGGGGCCTACGAGCAGTACTTC
.,.,TRBV27,TRBJ1-5,CASSPKGSNQPQHF,TGTGCCAGCAGTCCTAAGGGTAGCAATCAGCCCCAGCATTTT
.,.,TRBV7-3,TRBJ2-7,CASSLSAAPTYEQYF,TGTGCCAGCAGCTTAAGTGCGGCACCAACCTACGAGCAGTACTTC
TRBD2,.,TRBV10-1,TRBJ2-5,CASSEGAAGGFETQYF,TGCGCCAGCAGTGAGGGGGCAGCGGGGGGTTTTGAGACCCAGTACTTC
.,.,TRBV6-1,TRBJ2-5,CASSEGTGKETQYF,TGTGCCAGCAGTGAAGGAACAGGAAAAGAGACCCAGTACTTC
.,.,TRBV6-1,TRBJ2-7,CASVDGARDEQYF,TGTGCCAGCGTGGATGGGGCGAGGGATGAGCAGTACTTC
.,.,TRBV30,TRBJ2-5,CAWGWETQYF,TGTGCCTGGGGGTGGGAGACCCAGTACTTC
.,.,TRBV4-3,TRBJ1-5,CASSQDGTFVQPQHF,TGCGCCAGCAGCCAAGACGGGACTTTCGTGCAGCCCCAGCATTTT
TRBD2,.,TRBV6-1,TRBJ2-3,CASSEVNSGGRDTQYF,TGTGCCAGCAGTGAAGTTAATAGCGGGGGGCGGGATACGCAGTATTTT
.,.,TRBV10-2,TRBJ2-7,CASSVATAGSYEQYF,TGCGCCAGCAGTGTGGCGACGGCAGGCTCCTACGAGCAGTACTTC
.,few,TRBV2,TRBJ2-2,CASSVESNTGELFF,TGTGCCAGCAGTGTTGAGTCGAACACCGGGGAGCTGTTTTTT
TRBD1,.,TRBV19,TRBJ1-6,CASSTKTGTNSPLHF,TGTGCCAGTAGTACAAAGACAGGGACTAATTCACCCCTCCACTTT
TRBD2,.,TRBV11-2,TRBJ2-7,CASSLSGTKEQYF,TGTGCCAGCAGCCTTAGCGGGACTAAAGAGCAGTACTTC
TRBD1,.,TRBV7-2,TRBJ1-4,CASSRDSLFTNEKLFF,TGTGCCAGCAGCCGGGACAGCCTTTTTACTAATGAAAAACTGTTTTTT
TRBD1,once,TRBV5-5,TRBJ2-7,CASSLAPQGNTYEQYF,TGTGCCAGCAGCTTAGCACCACAGGGGAACACCTACGAGCAGTACTTC
TRBD2,.,TRBV29-1,TRBJ2-4,CSVEGLRIGGRAPAKNIQYF,TGCAGCGTTGAAGGTCTAAGGATAGGAGGGAGGGCCCCGGCCAAAAACATTCAGTACTTC
.,.,TRBV27,TRBJ2-5,CASSPLGSRQETQYF,TGTGCCAGCAGTCCCTTGGGTAGCCGCCAAGAGACCCAGTACTTC
TRBD1,.,TRBV11-2,TRBJ2-3,CASSRKRDRGHIDTQYF,TGTGCCAGCAGCCGAAAGAGGGACAGGGGCCACATAGATACGCAGTATTTT
.,.,TRBV30,TRBJ1-2,CAWRGLQGYGYTF,TGTGCCTGGCGGGGGCTTCAAGGTTATGGCTACACCTTC
.,.,TRBV5-5,TRBJ2-1,CASSARDNSYNEQFF,TGTGCCAGCAGCGCTAGGGACAACTCCTACAATGAGCAGTTCTTC
.,.,TRBV6-1,TRBJ1-2,CASSEVGGVGRYGYTF,TGTGCCAGCAGTGAAGTCGGAGGGGTGGGCCGCTATGGCTACACCTTC
TRBD1,.,TRBV7-2,TRBJ2-1,CASSLYGQGAISNEQFF,TGTGCCAGCAGCCTCTATGGACAGGGGGCGATATCGAATGAGCAGTTCTTC
TRBD1,once,TRBV7-2,TRBJ1-2,CASSLGLNRGRSGYTF,TGTGCCAGCAGCTTAGGGTTAAACAGGGGGCGAAGCGGCTACACCTTC
.,many,TRBV7-9,TRBJ2-7,CASSPGGSWYEQYF,TGTGCCAGCAGCCCCGGAGGGAGTTGGTACGAGCAGTACTTC
TRBD2,.,TRBV5-1,TRBJ2-3,CASRLAGSTDTQYF,TGCGCCAGCAGACTAGCGGGGAGCACAGATACGCAGTATTTT